Presented here are 13 T cell receptor beta chains from one specimen sequenced in a study of T cells in Graves' hyperthyroidism and ophthalmopathy. From RNA transcripts, TCR beta CDR3 regions were amplified. HTBI primers were the set used in a first-round RT-PCR of the TCR CDR3. MiXCR was run by TCRdb on the multiplex PCR reads, yielding one entry per CDR3 protein. The sample has about 570,000 distinct CDR3 sequences, around 42% seen once. The specimen sequenced was peripheral blood or thyroid tissue (not recorded which). The receptors were sampled from an adult woman with Graves' disease, either hyperthyroidism or ophthalmopathy (not recorded which).

This clonotype was seen repeatedly, ten times or more. The V call is TRBV15, the J call TRBJ2-3; the D gene is possibly TRBD2 (6 bases). The CDR3 contains 18 residues. The V end was cut by 3 bases, the J end by 7 bases, with 26 bases between. Germline CDR1 reads LNHNV; CDR2 reads YYDKDF (reference sequence). This CDR3 is CATSRDRLIGSGGYTQYF. For the CDR3, the DNA is TGTGCCACCAGCAGGGACCGTCTAATCGGGAGTGGTGGCTATACGCAGTATTTT.

With regard to this clonotype: The missing conserved phenylalanine or tryptophan at the end of this CDR3 makes a read error likely. The limits of the CDR3 on the DNA are not certain, so only TCRdb's listed CDR3 is given. The chain is built from TRBV7-2 and TRBJ1-1; no check of the table's D call, TRBD1, against the DNA was made. The CDR3 region is 8 residues in length, termini included. Germline CDR1 is SGHTA and CDR2 is FQGNSA. This CDR3 is CASSMGHS.

V is TRBV12-3 or TRBV12-4 and J is TRBJ2-5; perhaps D is TRBD1 or TRBD2 (5 bases each). This CDR3 spans 16 amino acids. V dropped 7 bases and J dropped 3 bases, with 21 bases sitting between them. The DNA for the CDR3 is TGTGCCAGCACCTCAGGGAGAGGGACCGGAGAAGAGACCCAGTACTTC. It translates to CASTSGRGTGEETQYF.

This clonotype was counted ten times or more. The CDR3 is CASSEIRGETQYF. Written as DNA, the CDR3 is TGTGCCAGCAGTGAAATCCGGGGAGAGACCCAGTACTTC. This chain uses TRBV2 with TRBJ2-5; tentatively, D is TRBD2 (5 bases). This CDR3 comprises 13 residues. Trimming took 2 bases from V and 4 from J, leaving 8 bases between them. Germline-derived CDR1 and CDR2 are SNHLY and FYNNEI.

This clonotype appeared many times. The CDR3 bases are TGTGCCAGCAGTTTAGGTCAGTTAGGACAGCCCCAGCATTTT. This encodes CASSLGQLGQPQHF. The chain couples TRBV28 to TRBJ1-5; no clear D gene. Germline CDR1 is MDHEN and CDR2 is SYDVKM. This CDR3 contains 14 residues. Trimming pared 2 bases from V and 7 bases from J, leaving 12 bases between.

The chain combines TRBV7-9 with TRBJ2-7; 9 bases agree with TRBD2. J was trimmed by 7 bases and V by 5 bases; bases with no gene match: 12. The germline V gene has CDR1 SEHNR and CDR2 FQNEAQ (reference sequence). This CDR3 is built from 15 residues. CDR3 amino acids: CASSHAQREDNEQYF. The CDR3 DNA follows: TGTGCCAGCAGCCACGCCCAGCGGGAGGACAATGAGCAGTACTTC. The entire variable domain, with the rest obtained from reference TRBV7-9 and TRBJ2-7, is as follows: DTGVSQNPRHKITKRGQNVTFRCDPISEHNRLYWYRQTLGQGPEFLTYFQNEAQLEKSRLLSDRFSAERPKGSFSTLEIQRTEQGDSAMYLCASSHAQREDNEQYFGPGTRLTVT.

This clonotype was observed many times. This chain connects TRBV13 to TRBJ2-7; D tentatively fits TRBD1 or TRBD2 (6 bases each). Germline CDR1 and CDR2: PRHDT and FYEKMQ (reference sequence). The CDR3 has 15 residues. V was shortened by 8 bases and J by 1 base, with 18 bases between the two germline ends. DNA of the CDR3: TGTGCCAGCGTCTTTGGGGGGCAAATTTCCTACGAGCAGTACTTC. The encoded protein is CASVFGGQISYEQYF.

CDR3: CASSAQGGMTEKLFF. CDR3 bases: TGTGCCAGCAGTGCCCAGGGGGGGATGACTGAAAAACTGTTTTTT. V usage is TRBV7-9 and J usage is TRBJ1-4; 7 nucleotides line up with TRBD1. The length of the CDR3 is 15 residues. Germline CDR1 is SEHNR and CDR2 is FQNEAQ (reference sequence). Trimming removed 6 bases from V and 7 bases from J; junction bases left unmatched: 11. Filled out from reference TRBV7-9 and TRBJ1-4, the complete variable domain reads DTGVSQNPRHKITKRGQNVTFRCDPISEHNRLYWYRQTLGQGPEFLTYFQNEAQLEKSRLLSDRFSAERPKGSFSTLEIQRTEQGDSAMYLCASSAQGGMTEKLFFGSGTQLSVL.

The chain links TRBV19 to TRBJ1-1; possibly TRBD1 for D (6 bases). Per the germline V gene, CDR1 is LNHDA and CDR2 is SQIVND (reference sequence). Trimming took 8 bases from V and 7 from J, leaving 20 bases between them. The CDR3 has 14 residues. As DNA, the CDR3 is TGTGCCAGTTTCCGAGGGGGAAGAGGAATTGAAGCTTTCTTT. Protein sequence: CASFRGGRGIEAFF.

Ten or more counts support this clonotype. The chain uses TRBV28 and TRBJ2-7; 7 bases match TRBD1. CDR3 size: 12 residues. Trimming cost V 8 bases and J 4 bases; bases outside gene matches: 5. Germline CDR1 and CDR2: MDHEN and SYDVKM. DNA for the CDR3: TGTGCCAGCGAGGGGGCGCGGTACGAGCAGTACTTC. Its protein is CASEGARYEQYF.

Of note for this clonotype: One end of the junction varies from germline; a read error may be responsible. The chain joins TRBV18 to TRBJ2-5, with 8 bases lining up with TRBD2. The CDR3 totals 15 residues. The germline CDR1 and CDR2 sequences are KGHSH and LQKENI. CDR3 protein: CASSDQAGVVETQCF. CDR3 coding DNA: TGTGCCAGCTCAGATCAAGCGGGAGTGGTGGAGACCCAGTGCTTC. Full variable domain (missing parts from reference TRBV18 and TRBJ2-5): NAGVMQNPRHLVRRRGQEARLRCSPMKGHSHVYWYRQLPEEGLKFMVYLQKENIIDESGMPKERFSAEFPKEGPSILRIQQVVRGDSAAYFCASSDQAGVVETQCFGPGTRLLVL.

The rearrangement joins TRBV10-3 to TRBJ2-5, with unresolved D. V lost 0 bases and J lost 9, with 17 bases in between. Germline V gene sequence: CDR1 ENHRY, CDR2 SYGVKD. The CDR3 loop spans 15 amino acids. CDR3 loop: CAISESTAAMESQYF. In nucleotides, the CDR3 is TGTGCCATCAGTGAGTCGACGGCGGCGATGGAGTCCCAGTACTTC.

This chain joins TRBV2 and TRBJ1-5; D ambiguous. Germline values: CDR1 SNHLY, CDR2 FYNNEI. The length of the CDR3 is 12 residues. Trimming took off 5 bases at V and 8 bases at J, with 10 bases between the two ends. The CDR3 nucleotides read TGTGCCAGCAGTTTGGACTGGGAGCCCCAGCATTTT. This encodes CASSLDWEPQHF.